The clone carrying this T cell receptor (beta chain) was seen at least ten times. Antigen unknown. Patients chosen for sequencing had CD8+CD57+ cells that had expanded, as shown by flow cytometry. Severe acquired aplastic anemia affected all patients. This entry comes from a study of CD8+CD57+ T cells in acquired aplastic anemia. The overall study: Sorted CD4+ and CD8+ cells gave an average of roughly 3.5 ug of DNA. Study-wide results and limits: No significant difference in CD8+ Simpson's diversity was found between patients and controls. Found in both controls and patients were some 30 CD8+ CDR3 sequences.

Genomic DNA, serving as template, underwent TCR beta VDJ and CDR3 profiling. MiXCR, applied by TCRdb to the reads, yields one record per CDR3 protein. The sample lists 160,000 or so distinct CDR3 sequences; roughly half were seen once. Germline lookup yields CDR1 MGHDK and CDR2 SYGVNS. The CDR3 spans 13 residues. Trimming cost V 4 bases and J 8 bases, with 11 bases left between them. Sample: sorted CD4+, CD8+, or CD8+CD57+ T cells (not recorded which) from PBMCs. This TCR was sampled from a human donor with aplastic anemia. The V call is TRBV25-1, the J call TRBJ2-2, with no clear D. CDR3 coding DNA: TGTGCCAGCAGTGGGGCCCTAAGAGGGGAGCTGTTTTTT. Protein product: CASSGALRGELFF.